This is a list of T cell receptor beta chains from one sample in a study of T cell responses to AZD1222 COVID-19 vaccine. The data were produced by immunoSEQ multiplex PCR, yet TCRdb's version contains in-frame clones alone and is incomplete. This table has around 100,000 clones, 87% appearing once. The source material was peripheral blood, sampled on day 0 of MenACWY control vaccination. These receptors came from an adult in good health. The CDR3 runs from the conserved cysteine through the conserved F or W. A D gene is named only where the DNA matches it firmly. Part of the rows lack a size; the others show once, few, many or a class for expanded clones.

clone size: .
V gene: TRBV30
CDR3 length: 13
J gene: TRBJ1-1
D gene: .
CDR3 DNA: TGTGCCTGGAGGGAACCGGAGAACACTGAAGCTTTCTTT
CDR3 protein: CAWREPENTEAFF

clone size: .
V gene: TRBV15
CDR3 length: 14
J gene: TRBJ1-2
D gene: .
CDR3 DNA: TGTGCCACCAGCAGAAATCAGTGGGACTATGGCTACACCTTC
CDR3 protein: CATSRNQWDYGYTF

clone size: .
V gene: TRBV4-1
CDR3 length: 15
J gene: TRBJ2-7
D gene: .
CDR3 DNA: TGCGCCAGCACCCCTCGGGTCAGCCCTACCTACGAGCAGTACTTC
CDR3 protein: CASTPRVSPTYEQYF

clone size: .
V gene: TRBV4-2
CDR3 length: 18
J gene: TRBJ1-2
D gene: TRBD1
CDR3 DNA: TGTGCCAGCAGCCAAGCCGCCGGTCAGGTCACAGGGGACTATGGCTACACCTTC
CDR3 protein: CASSQAAGQVTGDYGYTF

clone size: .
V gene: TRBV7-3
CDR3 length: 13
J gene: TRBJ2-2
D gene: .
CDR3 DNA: TGTGCCAGCAGCCGCGACATCACCGGGGAGCTGTTTTTT
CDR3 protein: CASSRDITGELFF

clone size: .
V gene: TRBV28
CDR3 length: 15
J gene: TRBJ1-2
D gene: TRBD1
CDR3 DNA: TGTGCCAGCAGTTGGGGGACAGGGTCGGAATATGGCTACACCTTC
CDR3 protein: CASSWGTGSEYGYTF

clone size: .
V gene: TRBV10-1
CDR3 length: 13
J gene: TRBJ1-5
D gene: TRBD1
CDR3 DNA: TGCGCCAGCAAAGGACAGGCCATGGGCCCCCAGCATTTT
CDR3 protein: CASKGQAMGPQHF

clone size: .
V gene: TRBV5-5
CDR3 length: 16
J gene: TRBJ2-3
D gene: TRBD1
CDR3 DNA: TGTGCCAGCAGCTTGGGGGACAGGGGGCGGACAGATACGCAGTATTTT
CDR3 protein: CASSLGDRGRTDTQYF

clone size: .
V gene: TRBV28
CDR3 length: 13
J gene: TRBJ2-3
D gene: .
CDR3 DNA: TGTGCCAGCAGCCGGGCGGGGTCAGATACGCAGTATTTT
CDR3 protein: CASSRAGSDTQYF

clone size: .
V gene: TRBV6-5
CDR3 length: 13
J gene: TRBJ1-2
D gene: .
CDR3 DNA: TGTGCCAGCAGCGAGGGGTTTAACTATGGCTACACCTTC
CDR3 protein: CASSEGFNYGYTF

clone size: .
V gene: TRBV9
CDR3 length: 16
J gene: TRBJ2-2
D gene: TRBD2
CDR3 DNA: TGTGCCAGCAGCGTAAGCGGGATATCGGGCACCGGGGAGCTGTTTTTT
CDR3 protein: CASSVSGISGTGELFF

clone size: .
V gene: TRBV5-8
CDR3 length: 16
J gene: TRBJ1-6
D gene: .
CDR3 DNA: TGTGCCAGCAGCGCCCCTACAGGGAGACTCAATTCACCCCTCCACTTT
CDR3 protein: CASSAPTGRLNSPLHF

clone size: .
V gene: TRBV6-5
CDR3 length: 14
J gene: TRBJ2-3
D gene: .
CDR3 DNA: TGTGCCAGCAGTTACTCCAGACACGGAGATACGCAGTATTTT
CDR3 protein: CASSYSRHGDTQYF

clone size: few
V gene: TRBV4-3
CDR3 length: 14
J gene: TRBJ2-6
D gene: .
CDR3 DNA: TGCGCCAGCAGCCAACTAGCTGGGGCCAACGTCCTGACTTTC
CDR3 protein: CASSQLAGANVLTF

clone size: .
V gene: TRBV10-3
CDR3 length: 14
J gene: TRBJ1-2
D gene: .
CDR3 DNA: TGTGCCATCAGTGAGGGGACGGGGGTAGAGGGCTACACCTTC
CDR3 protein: CAISEGTGVEGYTF

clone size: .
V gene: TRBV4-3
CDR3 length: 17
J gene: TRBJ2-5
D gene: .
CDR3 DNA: TGCGCCAGCAACCAATCCCCCGGAGGGCTATTTGAAGAGACCCAGTACTTC
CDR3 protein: CASNQSPGGLFEETQYF

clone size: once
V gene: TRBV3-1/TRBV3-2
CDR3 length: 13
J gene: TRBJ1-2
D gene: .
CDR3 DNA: TGTGCCAGCAGCCAGGCAGGCGACTATGGCTACACCTTC
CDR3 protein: CASSQAGDYGYTF

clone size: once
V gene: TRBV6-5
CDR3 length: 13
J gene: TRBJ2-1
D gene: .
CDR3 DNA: TGTGCCAGCAGTTATCAGGGATCCGGTGAGCAGTTCTTC
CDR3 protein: CASSYQGSGEQFF

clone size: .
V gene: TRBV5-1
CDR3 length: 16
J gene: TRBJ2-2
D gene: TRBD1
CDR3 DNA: TGCGCCAGCAGCTTGGCCGGGACAGGCCGGACCGGGGAGCTGTTTTTT
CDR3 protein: CASSLAGTGRTGELFF

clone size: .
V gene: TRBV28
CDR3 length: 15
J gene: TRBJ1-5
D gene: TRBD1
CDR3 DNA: TGTGCCAGCAGTTTACCTACAGGGGAGAGTCAGCCCCAGCATTTT
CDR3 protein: CASSLPTGESQPQHF

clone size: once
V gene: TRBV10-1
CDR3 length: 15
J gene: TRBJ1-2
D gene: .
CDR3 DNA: TGCGCCAGCATTTACCGGGAGGTTTGGAATGGTGGCTACACCTTC
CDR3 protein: CASIYREVWNGGYTF

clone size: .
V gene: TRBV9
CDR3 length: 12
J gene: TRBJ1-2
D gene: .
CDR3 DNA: TGTGCCAGCAGCGTCGACAACTATGGCTACACCTTC
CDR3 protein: CASSVDNYGYTF

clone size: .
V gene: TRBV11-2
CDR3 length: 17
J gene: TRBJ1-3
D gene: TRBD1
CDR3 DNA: TGTGCCAGCAGTCTCAGGGCAGGGGGGAGCTCTGGAAACACCATATATTTT
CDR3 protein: CASSLRAGGSSGNTIYF

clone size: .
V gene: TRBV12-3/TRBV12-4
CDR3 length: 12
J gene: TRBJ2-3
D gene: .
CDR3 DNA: TGTGCCAGCAGCCCAACGCTAGGTACGCAGTATTTT
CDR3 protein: CASSPTLGTQYF

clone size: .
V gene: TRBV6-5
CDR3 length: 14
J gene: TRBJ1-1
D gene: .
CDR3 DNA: TGTGCCAGCAGTTACGGGGGGCGAGGCACTGAAGCTTTCTTT
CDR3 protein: CASSYGGRGTEAFF